This T cell receptor beta chain was recorded in a study of blood T cell repertoires in COVID-19. The wider study: The origin of the acute and convalescent COVID-19 samples was the United States, Italy and Spain. Nucleic acid was either cDNA or gDNA, and it came from T cells, B-cell-depleted T cells, or PBMCs.

Authors' analysis steps: The assay estimated nucleated cells by amplifying reference gene primers. Generated by immunoSEQ multiplex PCR, the TCRdb table keeps only in-frame clones and is missing some. The DNA gave D and trimming, while V, J and clone size come from that table. The data show 9,000 or so clones, 75% to 85% seen once. In germline, CDR1 is LNHDA, CDR2 SQIVND (reference sequence). The V gene lost 6 bases and the J gene lost 4 bases, with 15 bases spanning the gap. The CDR3 is made up of 15 amino acids. The material sequenced was peripheral blood. The rearrangement joins TRBV19 to TRBJ2-2; D is unresolved. The sequence was obtained from an older man with active COVID-19. DNA for the CDR3: TGTGCCAGTAGAACATCCCCGGGTCTCACCGGGGAGCTGTTTTTT. It is translated as CASRTSPGLTGELFF.